This TCR beta chain was identified in a study of cytomegalovirus exposure and HLA in healthy donors. Across the whole study: Unique TCRs numbering around 80 million, obtained from HLA-typed donors, made up an early data release.

V was pared by 7 bases and J by 1 base, with 7 bases of the junction left unmatched. The CDR3 loop spans 15 amino acids. Germline values: CDR1 MNHNY, CDR2 SVGAGI (reference sequence). Primers included in the PCR were 60 Vbeta and 13 Jbeta primers. Measured with immunoSEQ multiplex PCR; TCRdb has only the in-frame clones, and not every one. The sample contains roughly 80,000 clones, roughly 80% of which appear only once. Remarks on this clone: Its antigen is not identified.

The study's findings and limits: Reports indicated that the classifier achieved high specificity and sensitivity in diagnosing cytomegalovirus status. Among the sequence variants, a highly shared cluster was likely an artifact of sequencing. DRB1 showed the most TCR associations and HLA-C the fewest in a later analysis, as rates varied by HLA locus.

Sequencing was performed on PBMCs. This chain joins TRBV6-6 and TRBJ2-3; 8 nucleotides line up with TRBD2. The sequence derives from a woman in her 50s in good health and CMV-seropositive. The CDR3 region is CASMSGSVGTDTQYF. DNA for the CDR3: TGTGCCAGCATGAGCGGGAGTGTAGGCACAGATACGCAGTATTTT.